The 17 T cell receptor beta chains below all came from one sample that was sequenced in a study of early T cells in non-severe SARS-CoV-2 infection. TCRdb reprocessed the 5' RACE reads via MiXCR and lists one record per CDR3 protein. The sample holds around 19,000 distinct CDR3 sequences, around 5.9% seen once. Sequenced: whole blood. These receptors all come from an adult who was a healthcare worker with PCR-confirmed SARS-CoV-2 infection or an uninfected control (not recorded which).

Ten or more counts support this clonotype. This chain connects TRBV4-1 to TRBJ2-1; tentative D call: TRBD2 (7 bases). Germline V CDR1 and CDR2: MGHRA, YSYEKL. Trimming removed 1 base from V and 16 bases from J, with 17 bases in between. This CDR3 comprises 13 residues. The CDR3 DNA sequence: TGCGCCAGCAGCCAAGTAGGGGGGGGACCTCTCTTCTTC. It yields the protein CASSQVGGGPLFF.

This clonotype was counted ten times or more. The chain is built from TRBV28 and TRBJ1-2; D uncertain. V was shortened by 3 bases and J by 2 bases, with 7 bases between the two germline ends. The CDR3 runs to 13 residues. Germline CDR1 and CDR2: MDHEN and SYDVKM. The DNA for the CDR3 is TGTGCCAGCAGTTTGGGTCTGAACTATGGCTACACCTTC. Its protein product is CASSLGLNYGYTF.

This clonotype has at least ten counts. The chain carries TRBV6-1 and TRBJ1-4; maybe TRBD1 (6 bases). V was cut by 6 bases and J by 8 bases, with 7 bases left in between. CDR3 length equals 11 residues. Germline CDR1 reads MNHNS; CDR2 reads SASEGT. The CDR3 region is CASSQGEKLFF. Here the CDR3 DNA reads TGTGCCAGCAGCCAGGGGGAAAAACTGTTTTTT.

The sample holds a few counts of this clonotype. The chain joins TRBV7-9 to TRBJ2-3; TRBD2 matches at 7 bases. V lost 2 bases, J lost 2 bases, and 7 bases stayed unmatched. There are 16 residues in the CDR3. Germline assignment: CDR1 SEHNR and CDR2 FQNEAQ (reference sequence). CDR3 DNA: TGTGCCAGCAGCTTATGGCTAGCGGCTATCACAGATACGCAGTATTTT. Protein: CASSLWLAAITDTQYF.

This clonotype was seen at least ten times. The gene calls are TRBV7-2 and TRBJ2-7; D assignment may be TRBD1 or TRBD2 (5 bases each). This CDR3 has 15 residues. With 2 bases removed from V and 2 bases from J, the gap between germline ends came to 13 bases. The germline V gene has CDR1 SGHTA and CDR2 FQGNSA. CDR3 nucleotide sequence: TGTGCCAGCAGCTTAATCGGGACGAACGCCTACGAGCAGTACTTC. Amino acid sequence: CASSLIGTNAYEQYF.

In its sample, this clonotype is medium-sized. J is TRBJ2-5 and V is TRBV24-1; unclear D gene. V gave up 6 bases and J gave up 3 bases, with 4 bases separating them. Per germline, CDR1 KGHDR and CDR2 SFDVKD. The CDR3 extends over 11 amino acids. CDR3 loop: CATSTEETQYF. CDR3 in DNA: TGTGCCACCAGTACGGAAGAGACCCAGTACTTC.

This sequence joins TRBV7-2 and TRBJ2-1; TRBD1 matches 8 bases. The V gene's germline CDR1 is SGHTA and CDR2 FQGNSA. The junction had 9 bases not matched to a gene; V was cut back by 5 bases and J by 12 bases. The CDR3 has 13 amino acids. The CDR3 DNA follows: TGTGCCAGCAGCCCGATCCCAGGGGGCGTGCAGTTCTTC. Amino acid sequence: CASSPIPGGVQFF.

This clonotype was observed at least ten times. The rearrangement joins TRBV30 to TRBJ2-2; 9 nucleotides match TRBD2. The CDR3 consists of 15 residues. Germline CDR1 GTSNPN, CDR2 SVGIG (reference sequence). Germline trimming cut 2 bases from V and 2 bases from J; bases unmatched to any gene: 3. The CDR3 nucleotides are TGTGCCTGGAGTACGACTAGCGGTAACACCGGGGAGCTGTTTTTT. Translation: CAWSTTSGNTGELFF.

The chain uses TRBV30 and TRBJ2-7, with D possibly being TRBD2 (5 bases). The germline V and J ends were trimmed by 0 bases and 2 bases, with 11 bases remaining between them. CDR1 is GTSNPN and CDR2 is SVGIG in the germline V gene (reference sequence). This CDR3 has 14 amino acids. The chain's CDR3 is CAWSVRRVTYEQYF. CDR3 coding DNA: TGTGCCTGGAGTGTACGGCGGGTCACCTACGAGCAGTACTTC.

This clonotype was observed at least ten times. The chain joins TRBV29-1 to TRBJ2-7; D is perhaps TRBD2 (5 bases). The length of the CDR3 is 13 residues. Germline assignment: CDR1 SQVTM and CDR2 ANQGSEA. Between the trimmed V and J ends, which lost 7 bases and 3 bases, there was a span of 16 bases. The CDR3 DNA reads TGCAGCGCCGGAGGACTTGGGTACTACGAGCAGTACTTC. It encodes CSAGGLGYYEQYF.

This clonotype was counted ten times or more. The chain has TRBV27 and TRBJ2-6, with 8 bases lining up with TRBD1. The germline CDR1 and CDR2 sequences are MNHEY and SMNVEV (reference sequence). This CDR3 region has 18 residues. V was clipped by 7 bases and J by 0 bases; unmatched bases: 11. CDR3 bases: TGTGCCAGCACTAACCAGGGACAGGCCGTCTCTGGGGCCAACGTCCTGACTTTC. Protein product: CASTNQGQAVSGANVLTF. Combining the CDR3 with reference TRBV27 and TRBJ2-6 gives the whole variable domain EAQVTQNPRYLITVTGKKLTVTCSQNMNHEYMSWYRQDPGLGLRQIYYSMNVEVTDKGDVPEGYKVSRKEKRNFPLILESPSPNQTSLYFCASTNQGQAVSGANVLTFGAGSRLTVL.

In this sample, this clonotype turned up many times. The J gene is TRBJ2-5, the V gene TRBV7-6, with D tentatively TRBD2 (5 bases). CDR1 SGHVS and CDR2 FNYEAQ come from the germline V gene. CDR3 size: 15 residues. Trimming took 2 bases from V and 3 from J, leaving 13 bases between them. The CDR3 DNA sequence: TGTGCCAGCAGCTTAAATGTGAGGGCAGAAGAGACCCAGTACTTC. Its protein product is CASSLNVRAEETQYF.

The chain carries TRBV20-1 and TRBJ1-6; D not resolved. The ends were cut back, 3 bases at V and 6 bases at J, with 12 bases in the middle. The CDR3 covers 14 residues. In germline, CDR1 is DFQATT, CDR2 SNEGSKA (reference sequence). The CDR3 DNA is TGCAGTGCTAGTCGGGAACGGACTAATTCACCCCTCCACTTT. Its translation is CSASRERTNSPLHF.

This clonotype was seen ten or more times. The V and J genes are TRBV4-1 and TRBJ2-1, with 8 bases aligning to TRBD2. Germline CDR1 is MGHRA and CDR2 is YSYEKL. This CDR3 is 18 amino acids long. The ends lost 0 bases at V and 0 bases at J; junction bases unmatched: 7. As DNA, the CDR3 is TGCGCCAGCAGCCAAGACCCCCTCAGCGGGAGCTCCTACAATGAGCAGTTCTTC. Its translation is CASSQDPLSGSSYNEQFF.

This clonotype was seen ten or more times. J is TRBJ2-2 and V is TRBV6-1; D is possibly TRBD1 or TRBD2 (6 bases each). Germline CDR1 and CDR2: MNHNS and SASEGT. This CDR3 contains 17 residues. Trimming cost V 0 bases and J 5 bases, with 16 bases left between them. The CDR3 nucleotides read TGTGCCAGCAGTGAAGCCCCCTGGGGGGCGCGGACCGGGGAGCTGTTTTTT. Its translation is CASSEAPWGARTGELFF.

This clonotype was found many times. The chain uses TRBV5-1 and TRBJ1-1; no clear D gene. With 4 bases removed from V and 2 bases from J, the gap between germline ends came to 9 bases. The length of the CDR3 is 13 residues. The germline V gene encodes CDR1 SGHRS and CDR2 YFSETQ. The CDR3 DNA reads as TGCGCCAGCAGCGCCACAGATAACACTGAAGCTTTCTTT. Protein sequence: CASSATDNTEAFF.

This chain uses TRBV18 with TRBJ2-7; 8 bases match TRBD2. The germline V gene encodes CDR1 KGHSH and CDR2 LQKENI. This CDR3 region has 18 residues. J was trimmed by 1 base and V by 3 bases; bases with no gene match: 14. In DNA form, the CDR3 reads TGTGCCAGCTCACCGCTCGGCCCGGGACTAGTGGAGTCCTACGAGCAGTACTTC. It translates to CASSPLGPGLVESYEQYF.